This TCR beta chain was retrieved from a study of shared clonotypes between healthy human individuals (dated by TCRdb to the early 2020s). For the study in its entirety: A couple of women and a few men aged 18 to 49 years were included in the cohort. For each donor, CD4 naive and CD4 memory were each given three plates, CD8 naive was given two plates, and CD8 memory was given one plate. To estimate repertoire size and how much clonotypes are shared between individuals, the study performed deep sequencing of blood TCR repertoires from roughly five healthy adults. To increase sequencing depth and limit assay-specific biases, different laboratories used diverse techniques to prepare libraries and sequence TCR repertoires. Each donor's leukapheresis produced roughly between roughly 0.85 and 10 billion PBMCs. Results and caveats for the whole study, not just this receptor: Rarefaction of sorted-subset datasets indicated incomplete sequencing despite the large sequencing depth. The genetic and exposure-history diversity represented was limited by the small number of donors. Sampling was restricted to blood, and TCR repertoires in tissue are likely to differ from TCR repertoires in blood. Based on pairwise subsampling, the degree of clonotype sharing among donors was expected to be affected by sequencing depth. Higher generation probabilities were observed for clonotypes shared by all four sorted-subset donors than for non-shared clonotypes. Naive subsets generally had larger estimated clonotype richness than memory subsets. Roughly 5% of naive CD4, 3% to 4% of naive CD8, about 2.5% of memory CD4, and 0.4% of memory CD8 clonotypes were shared across several donors.

Using the deep immunoSEQ assay, TCR CDR3 regions were amplified from genomic DNA by multiplex PCR. Genomic DNA extracted from each cell subset was distributed evenly over all wells of several immunoSEQ 96-well plates, and each plate served as one replicate. For sorted subsets, approximately 190 ng genomic DNA, equal to 25,000 to 35,000 T cell genomes, was loaded into each replicate PCR. The purified libraries were quantified using a Qubit 3.0 fluorometer, sized with a Bioanalyzer 2100, and then quantified again using the KAPA Library Quantification kit. Each immunoSEQ 96-well plate was sequenced on its own single-read 150-cycle Illumina NextSeq 550 flow cell. For the original study's pipeline: Because only junctional sequences without quality scores were contained in the immunoSEQ output, filtering matching that applied to full-length reads could not be performed. Sequences were annotated with PyIR, a Python wrapper for IgBLAST v1.9, using IMGT germline references to assign V/J genes and CDR3. Reads were removed for weak V/J assignments (E-value above 1e-6), missing CDR3, stop codons, out-of-frame junctions, or ambiguous translated residues. A V3J clonotype was defined by an identical inferred V gene, J gene, and CDR3 amino acid sequence. The percentage overlap between two repertoires was calculated by dividing the number of shared unique clonotypes by the size of the smaller repertoire. Richness of each repertoire was evaluated using RTK rarefaction, the Chao1 estimator, and Recon v2.1 estimates of unobserved clonotypes. Generation probabilities for all TCRbeta clonotypes obtained by the gDNA method from several donors were computed using OLGA. TCRdb holds this immuneACCESS table with in-frame rearrangements only. Some clones are missing; in checked studies, unresolved V genes explain under half, and the rest has no known cause. V, J and clone size were drawn from that table, and D and trimming were deduced from the DNA. The sample includes hundreds of thousands of clones, with 96% observed a single time. About 0.12% of the sample belongs to the ten largest clones.

The count of this clone is one. Which antigen it targets is not known. No base-level quality is on record; no much larger clone is a single base apart. For the CD8 naive samples, CD45RO-negative cells were positively selected for CCR7, yielding a CD45RA+CCR7+ population from which TemRA cells were excluded. Healthy HIV-negative adults with no recently reported acute infections or vaccinations were included as donors. Only Caucasian adults living in Nashville, Tennessee, USA were represented among the donors. Blood was obtained by leukapheresis, after which PBMCs were separated by Ficoll-Histopaque density gradient centrifugation and cryopreserved in liquid nitrogen vapor phase. Analytical flow cytometry was used to check the purity and quantity of every magnetically sorted T cell population. Genomic DNA was isolated from every sorted fraction and measured by UV absorbance on a Nanodrop 2000c. The CDR3 runs 15 amino acids, cysteine and phenylalanine included. The CDR3 DNA has 45 bases and is translated from base 1. Looking up the germline V gene yields CDR1 SGHVS and CDR2 FNYEAQ. A distance of 17 bases separates the germline ends of V and J, which lose 4 bases and 7 bases respectively.

This receptor was taken from a woman in her twenties or thirties in good health. Recombination joined TRBV7-6 with TRBJ2-1; D gene: possibly TRBD1, on 5 matching bases. The sequencing sample was made of naive CD8+ T cells sorted from blood. The cell subset or site label, as the study defines it: CD45RA+CCR7+. This receptor has the CDR3 CASSSQGGFGNEQFF. The DNA sequence is as follows: TGTGCCAGCAGCTCTCAGGGTGGGTTTGGAAATGAGCAGTTCTTC.